The clone carrying this T cell receptor (beta chain) has only one observation. This CDR3 has 16 amino acids. V dropped 2 bases and J dropped 5; count of bases not matched to a gene: 12. Germline V lookup: CDR1 WSHSY, CDR2 SAAADI. Assay: immunoSEQ multiplex PCR; the TCRdb copy retains only in-frame clones and omits some. The table shows over 350,000 clones, with roughly 94% occurring only once. This specimen comes from a study of shared T cell receptors in the human thymus. Input material: thymocytes. The receptor comes from a human donor. The chain links TRBV10-2 to TRBJ2-7; 7 positions agree with TRBD1. CDR3 residues: CASSETLDRASDEQYF. The CDR3 DNA follows: TGCGCCAGCAGTGAGACTCTCGACAGGGCCTCGGACGAGCAGTACTTC.